What follows are 22 T cell receptor beta chains derived from one specimen sequenced in a study of blood T cell repertoires in COVID-19. Using immunoSEQ multiplex PCR, the repertoire was profiled, and TCRdb retains in-frame clones only, with some absent. Here the sample spans about 220,000 clones, around 83% being singletons. Sequenced sample: peripheral blood. These receptors all come from a middle-aged man with active or convalescent COVID-19.

The rearrangement joins TRBV28 to TRBJ2-2, with TRBD2 matching over 7 bases. V trimming: 5 bases; J trimming: 7 bases; junction bases outside the gene matches: 22. Germline CDR1 and CDR2: MDHEN and SYDVKM. CDR3 length: 19 amino acids. In DNA form, the CDR3 reads TGTGCCAGCAGTGCCCAAACTAGCGCCGTGAATATTGTCAACGGGGAGCTGTTTTTT. Amino acid sequence: CASSAQTSAVNIVNGELFF.

This chain links TRBV2 with TRBJ1-2; TRBD1 agrees at 7 bases. This CDR3 has 15 amino acids. Germline V gene sequence: CDR1 SNHLY, CDR2 FYNNEI. The V and J ends lost 7 bases and 4 bases, in that order; junction bases with no gene match: 12. In DNA, the CDR3 is TGTGCCAGCACCGAACGGACAGGTGGATTCTATGGCTACACCTTC. Translation: CASTERTGGFYGYTF.

The CDR3 bases are TGTGCCAGCAGCCCAAGCGGGGGGGCCGCAGAGACCCAGTACTTC. This gives the protein CASSPSGGAAETQYF. The chain recombines TRBV7-6 with TRBJ2-5; 10 bases are shared with TRBD2. V was pared by 5 bases and J by 4 bases, with 7 bases of the junction left unmatched. This CDR3 contains 15 residues. Per germline, CDR1 SGHVS and CDR2 FNYEAQ.

This chain links TRBV4-1 with TRBJ2-2, with unresolved D. Germline V lookup: CDR1 MGHRA, CDR2 YSYEKL. The V and J ends lost 0 bases and 3 bases respectively, with 14 bases between them. CDR3 length: 17 residues. The CDR3 coding sequence is TGCGCCAGCAGCCAAGAAGAGGTGGTAGTGCACACCGGGGAGCTGTTTTTT. Translated: CASSQEEVVVHTGELFF.

The chain has TRBV7-3 and TRBJ2-1, with D perhaps matching TRBD1 (6 bases). CDR1 is SGHTA and CDR2 is FQGTGA in the germline V gene. The CDR3 totals 15 residues. The V end was cut by 5 bases, the J end by 0 bases, with 11 bases between. Here the CDR3 reads CASSAGTSSYNEQFF. In nucleotides, the CDR3 is TGTGCCAGCAGCGCCGGGACAAGCTCCTACAATGAGCAGTTCTTC.

This clone has just one count. The J gene is TRBJ2-7, the V gene TRBV5-5, with D perhaps TRBD1 (5 bases). Trimming stripped 6 bases from V and 4 bases from J, with 14 bases between. Germline CDR1 SGHKS, CDR2 YYEKEE (reference sequence). The CDR3 runs to 13 residues. CDR3 DNA sequence: TGTGCCAGCACTGCGGCAGGGTGGTACGAGCAGTACTTC. Its protein product is CASTAAGWYEQYF.

V usage is TRBV5-1 and J usage is TRBJ2-7, with 7 positions matching TRBD2. The V and J ends lost 0 bases and 3 bases, in that order; junction bases with no gene match: 9. Per germline, CDR1 SGHRS and CDR2 YFSETQ. This CDR3 contains 16 residues. As DNA, the CDR3 is TGCGCCAGCAGCTTGGCGCCGAGCGGGGTGGGCTACGAGCAGTACGTC. Residues: CASSLAPSGVGYEQYV.

V gene TRBV5-1 combines with J gene TRBJ1-2; 11 nucleotides line up with TRBD1. The length of the CDR3 is 15 residues. Germline trimming cut 0 bases from V and 8 bases from J; bases unmatched to any gene: 6. Germline V gene data show CDR1 as SGHRS and CDR2 as YFSETQ. The DNA of the CDR3 is TGCGCCAGCAGCTTGGGGGACAGGGGGATCGGAGGCTACACCTTC. Its translation: CASSLGDRGIGGYTF. Using reference TRBV5-1 and TRBJ1-2 for the parts outside the CDR3, the full variable domain is KAGVTQTPRYLIKTRGQQVTLSCSPISGHRSVSWYQQTPGQGLQFLFEYFSETQRNKGNFPGRFSGRQFSNSRSEMNVSTLELGDSALYLCASSLGDRGIGGYTFGSGTRLTVV.

The chain uses TRBV7-9 and TRBJ2-1, with 7 positions matching TRBD1. The V and J ends lost 5 bases and 3 bases, in that order; junction bases with no gene match: 4. Germline CDR1 and CDR2: SEHNR and FQNEAQ (reference sequence). The CDR3 loop spans 14 amino acids. CDR3 amino acids: CASSEGTVYNEQFF. The DNA for the CDR3 is TGTGCCAGCAGCGAAGGGACAGTCTACAATGAGCAGTTCTTC.

The gene calls are TRBV5-6 and TRBJ2-2, with D tentatively TRBD2 (5 bases). Trimming left V 4 bases short and J 7 bases short, with 11 bases between. This CDR3 has 13 residues. Germline V lookup: CDR1 SGHDT, CDR2 YYEEEE. The chain's CDR3 is CASSRTLVGELFF. The CDR3 coding sequence is TGTGCCAGCAGCAGGACTTTGGTCGGGGAGCTGTTTTTT.

In this sample, this clone turned up once. The chain joins TRBV19 to TRBJ2-1; D possibly corresponds to TRBD1 (5 bases). This CDR3 is built from 13 residues. The germline CDR1 and CDR2 sequences are LNHDA and SQIVND (reference sequence). V lost 9 bases to trimming and J lost 6 bases, with 15 bases between them. The CDR3 region has the DNA TGTGCCAGCGCGCGCGTAGGGGCCAATGAGCAGTTCTTC. This translates into CASARVGANEQFF. The entire variable domain, with the rest obtained from reference TRBV19 and TRBJ2-1, is as follows: DGGITQSPKYLFRKEGQNVTLSCEQNLNHDAMYWYRQDPGQGLRLIYYSQIVNDFQKGDIAEGYSVSREKKESFPLTVTSAQKNPTAFYLCASARVGANEQFFGPGTRLTVL.

V and J are TRBV28 and TRBJ2-2; 7 positions agree with TRBD2. Germline values: CDR1 MDHEN, CDR2 SYDVKM. V lost 1 base and J lost 5; bases outside the gene matches: 7. The CDR3 is 16 residues long. The DNA of the CDR3 is TGTGCCAGCAGTTTATTGGGCGGGAGTGAAACCGGGGAGCTGTTTTTT. It is translated as CASSLLGGSETGELFF.

The chain is built from TRBV2 and TRBJ1-3, with TRBD1 identical over 8 bases. V lost 4 bases and J lost 1; bases outside the gene matches: 6. Looked up from germline, CDR1 is SNHLY and CDR2 is FYNNEI. The CDR3 length is 16 residues. CDR3 bases: TGTGCCAGCAGTGGGGCAGGGGGCATATCTGGAAACACCATATATTTT. Translation gives CASSGAGGISGNTIYF. The full variable domain, rest sourced from reference TRBV2 and TRBJ1-3, is EPEVTQTPSHQVTQMGQEVILRCVPISNHLYFYWYRQILGQKVEFLVSFYNNEISEKSEIFDDQFSVERPDGSNFTLKIRSTKLEDSAMYFCASSGAGGISGNTIYFGEGSWLTVV.

The chain is built from TRBV3-1 (or the pseudogene TRBV3-2) and TRBJ1-2; 9 bases line up with TRBD1. CDR3 size: 14 residues. CDR1 is LGHDT and CDR2 is YNNKEL in the germline V gene (reference sequence). Trimming removed 0 bases from V and 11 bases from J; junction bases left unmatched: 7. The CDR3 spells CASSQDTGGRRYTF. The DNA of the CDR3 is TGTGCCAGCAGCCAAGATACAGGGGGCCGGCGGTACACCTTC.

The chain employs TRBV7-2 and TRBJ2-1, with D possibly being TRBD2 (5 bases). Trimming stripped 1 base from V and 12 bases from J, with 13 bases between. This CDR3 is built from 13 residues. Germline V gene data show CDR1 as SGHTA and CDR2 as FQGNSA. Written as DNA, the CDR3 is TGTGCCAGCAGCTTAGGACTCGAAGGAGGGCAGTTCTTC. It encodes CASSLGLEGGQFF.

This chain joins TRBV5-8 and TRBJ2-7, with a possible D match to TRBD1 (5 bases). The germline CDR1 and CDR2 sequences are SGHTS and YDEGEE. V shed 8 bases and J shed 0 bases, with 12 bases lying between them. The CDR3 totals 13 residues. The DNA for the CDR3 is TGTGCCAGTGGGCACAGGAGCTCCTACGAGCAGTACTTC. The encoded protein is CASGHRSSYEQYF.

The rearrangement links TRBV11-3 to TRBJ2-3; D gene ambiguous. V was clipped by 0 bases and J by 1 base, with 11 bases between them. Per germline, CDR1 SGHNT and CDR2 YENEEA. The CDR3 length is 16 residues. The CDR3 nucleotides are TGTGCCAGCAGCTTAGATACCACCCGGGGCACAGATACGCAGTATTTT. Its protein product is CASSLDTTRGTDTQYF.

The rearrangement joins TRBV4-3 to TRBJ1-5, with unresolved D. Germline V gene sequence: CDR1 LGHNA, CDR2 YSLEER. This CDR3 contains 13 residues. V dropped 0 bases and J dropped 5 bases, with 5 bases sitting between them. CDR3 sequence reads: CASSQDIHQPQHF. The CDR3 DNA reads as TGCGCCAGCAGCCAAGATATTCATCAGCCCCAGCATTTT.

V gene TRBV2 combines with J gene TRBJ2-7, with D unclear. The CDR3 has 11 amino acids. Germline lookup yields CDR1 SNHLY and CDR2 FYNNEI. V lost 2 bases to trimming and J lost 7 bases, with 6 bases between them. The CDR3 here is CASSELLEQYF. In nucleotides, the CDR3 is TGTGCCAGCAGTGAACTCTTGGAGCAGTACTTC.

The V gene is TRBV6-1, the J gene TRBJ1-6, with TRBD1 as a possible D gene (5 bases). The V and J ends lost 2 bases and 6 bases respectively, with 11 bases between them. The CDR3 has 15 amino acids. Germline loops: CDR1 MNHNS, CDR2 SASEGT. DNA for the CDR3: TGTGCCAGCAGTGAAAAGGGGTCTATTAATTCACCCCTCCACTTT. It is translated as CASSEKGSINSPLHF.

This clone was seen a single time. The chain combines TRBV4-2 with TRBJ2-3; 12 nucleotides agree with TRBD2. V dropped 0 bases and J dropped 6; count of bases not matched to a gene: 10. Germline values: CDR1 LGHNA, CDR2 YNFKEQ. CDR3 size: 18 residues. This CDR3 is CASSQEEGTSGRSDTQYF. The CDR3 DNA follows: TGTGCCAGCAGCCAAGAGGAGGGAACTAGCGGGAGGTCCGATACGCAGTATTTT.

The rearrangement uses TRBV6-5 and TRBJ1-1, with 9 nucleotides matching TRBD1. The CDR3 is 13 amino acids. The V gene's germline CDR1 is MNHEY and CDR2 SVGAGI. V shed 8 bases and J 5 bases; nucleotides not matched to a gene: 6. In DNA form, the CDR3 reads TGTGCCAGCGGACAGGGGTGGGGTACTGAAGCTTTCTTT. Translating gives CASGQGWGTEAFF.